The T cell receptor beta chain under discussion was sequenced for a study of T cell responses to AZD1222 COVID-19 vaccine. Study summary: Combined were second doses at about 4 or about 12 weeks. General study results and limits: No day 14 peak samples; only post-peak repertoires were characterized.

The germline V gene has CDR1 MNHEY and CDR2 SMNVEV (reference sequence). The ends were cut back, 3 bases at V and 7 bases at J, with 7 bases in the middle. The CDR3 has 12 residues. The sample holds one count of this clone. Its antigen is not identified. Here immunoSEQ multiplex PCR was the method, and the copy in TCRdb shows in-frame clones only, minus some. The sample comprises about 100,000 clones, roughly 89% of which are singletons, and about 20% rests with the top ten. V gene TRBV27 combines with J gene TRBJ1-5; D is unclear. The sample here was peripheral blood, taken on day 0 of AZD1222 vaccination. The TCR comes from an adult in good health. The CDR3 sequence: CASSFVGQPQHF. CDR3 nucleotide sequence: TGTGCCAGCAGTTTCGTCGGACAGCCCCAGCATTTT.